These 29 T cell receptor beta chains were sequenced from one sample in a study of identical twins. MiXCR, applied by TCRdb to the 5' RACE reads, yields one record per CDR3 protein. The table shows some 790,000 distinct CDR3 sequences, with around a sixth occurring only once. The sample was also reused in another study, on T cells expressing NK-cell markers.

The sample taken for sequencing was PBMCs. The receptors were gathered from a woman aged 18-35 years in good health.

This chain joins TRBV2 and TRBJ2-2; weak D call: TRBD1 (8 bases). The CDR3 loop spans 12 amino acids. V was cut by 6 bases and J by 11 bases, with 13 bases left in between. Germline CDR1 and CDR2: SNHLY and FYNNEI. The CDR3, as DNA: TGTGCCAGCAGGACAGGGGAGGGAGAGCTGTTTTTT. Its translation is CASRTGEGELFF.

Only a few counts were recorded for this clonotype. This rearrangement joins TRBV19 to TRBJ2-1; no definite D call. CDR1 and CDR2 from the germline V gene are LNHDA and SQIVND (reference sequence). The CDR3 sequence is 14 residues long. V was clipped by 3 bases and J by 2 bases, with 8 bases between them. The CDR3 nucleotides are TGTGCCAGTAGTATCGGAAACACCTACAATGAGCAGTTCTTC. It translates to CASSIGNTYNEQFF.

The chain employs TRBV20-1 and TRBJ2-1; possible D gene TRBD1, 5 bases. The CDR3 runs 12 residues. CDR1 DFQATT and CDR2 SNEGSKA come from the germline V gene (reference sequence). Trimming stripped 0 bases from V and 14 bases from J, with 14 bases between. The CDR3 nucleotides read TGCAGTGCTAGAGAGACGGCCCTAGGGGAGTTCTTC. This codes for CSARETALGEFF.

The chain recombines TRBV7-3 with TRBJ2-6, with no clear D. Germline assignment: CDR1 SGHTA and CDR2 FQGTGA. The CDR3 is 15 amino acids. The ends were cut back, 4 bases at V and 2 bases at J, with 9 bases in the middle. The chain's CDR3 is CASSSGSTGANVLTF. The CDR3 coding sequence is TGTGCCAGCAGCTCCGGTTCGACTGGGGCCAACGTCCTGACTTTC.

This clonotype has more than one count but fewer than ten. The V gene is TRBV7-2, the J gene TRBJ1-1, with a possible D match to TRBD1 (6 bases). Trimming took 5 bases from V and 2 from J, leaving 12 bases between them. Germline V gene sequence: CDR1 SGHTA, CDR2 FQGNSA. This CDR3 contains 14 residues. CDR3 nucleotides: TGTGCCAGCAGCCACCGGACAGCAAACACTGAAGCTTTCTTT. Amino acids: CASSHRTANTEAFF.

This clonotype has just a few counts. V gene TRBV3-1 combines with J gene TRBJ2-3, with 12 nucleotides matching TRBD2. Germline V gene lookup returns CDR1 LGHDT and CDR2 YNNKEL (reference sequence). V was pared by 4 bases and J by 0 bases, with 14 bases of the junction left unmatched. There are 20 residues in the CDR3. CDR3 amino acids: CASSPETTKGLAGSTDTQYF. The DNA of the CDR3 is TGTGCCAGCAGCCCCGAGACGACGAAAGGACTAGCGGGAAGCACAGATACGCAGTATTTT.

In its sample, this clonotype was seen a few times. The chain uses TRBV6-1 and TRBJ2-7; D is possibly TRBD1 (6 bases). Trimming removed 6 bases at V and 1 base at J, with 16 bases between. The CDR3 extends over 15 amino acids. Germline CDR1 is MNHNS and CDR2 is SASEGT. CDR3 nucleotides: TGTGCCAGCAGAGTATTCCGGGACACTTCCTACGAGCAGTACTTC. Protein product: CASRVFRDTSYEQYF.

The chain joins TRBV2 to TRBJ2-5; D gene unclear. The CDR3 covers 12 residues. V shed 5 bases and J shed 3 bases, with 7 bases lying between them. CDR1 and CDR2 from the germline V gene are SNHLY and FYNNEI. The CDR3 sequence: CASSPVKETQYF. The CDR3 DNA is TGTGCCAGCAGTCCGGTAAAAGAGACCCAGTACTTC.

This clonotype was seen a few times. The V and J genes are TRBV29-1 and TRBJ2-1; either TRBD1 or TRBD2 may fit D (5 bases each). V was pared by 1 base and J by 6 bases, with 13 bases between. The germline gives CDR1 SQVTM, CDR2 ANQGSEA. This CDR3 spans 14 amino acids. Here the CDR3 DNA reads TGCAGCGTTGAAGGCCGGGGCCCCCTCAATGAGCAGTTCTTC. Encoded protein: CSVEGRGPLNEQFF.

This clonotype has a count of ten or more. The V and J genes are TRBV20-1 and TRBJ1-1; D not certain. Looked up from germline, CDR1 is DFQATT and CDR2 is SNEGSKA (reference sequence). Trimming removed 3 bases at V and 4 bases at J, with 12 bases between. CDR3 length: 13 residues. The CDR3 region is CSASAGKVTEAFF. CDR3 in DNA: TGCAGTGCTAGCGCGGGAAAGGTCACTGAAGCTTTCTTT.

The V call is TRBV18, the J call TRBJ1-1, with TRBD1 matching over 9 bases. V dropped 5 bases and J dropped 3; count of bases not matched to a gene: 16. Germline assignment: CDR1 KGHSH and CDR2 LQKENI. The CDR3 consists of 18 residues. CDR3 coding DNA: TGTGCCAGCTCATCCGAACTCCGGGACAGGGCCGAGGACACTGAAGCTTTCTTT. Translated: CASSSELRDRAEDTEAFF.

The CDR3 loop reads CSAHRETQYF. DNA of the CDR3: TGCAGTGCCCACCGGGAGACCCAGTACTTC. The J gene is TRBJ2-5, the V gene TRBV20-1; D is unclear. Per the germline V gene, CDR1 is DFQATT and CDR2 is SNEGSKA (reference sequence). V was cut by 6 bases and J by 5 bases, with 7 bases left in between. The CDR3 sequence is 10 residues long.

The chain recombines TRBV20-1 with TRBJ2-3; D not resolved. Germline V gene lookup returns CDR1 DFQATT and CDR2 SNEGSKA (reference sequence). The germline V and J ends were trimmed by 3 bases and 4 bases, with 11 bases remaining between them. This CDR3 is 13 amino acids long. The CDR3 spells CSASPPGPDTQYF. The CDR3 DNA follows: TGCAGTGCTAGCCCCCCGGGCCCAGATACGCAGTATTTT.

The table lists this clonotype with a few counts. The V call is TRBV20-1, the J call TRBJ2-5; 8 bases are shared with TRBD2. Germline CDR1 and CDR2: DFQATT and SNEGSKA (reference sequence). The CDR3 length is 16 residues. Germline trimming cut 1 base from V and 1 base from J; bases unmatched to any gene: 8. CDR3 bases: TGCAGTGCTAGAGCGACGTCTAGCGGGCGCCAAGAGACCCAGTACTTC. Its protein product is CSARATSSGRQETQYF.

The chain joins TRBV5-1 to TRBJ2-1; D possibly corresponds to TRBD2 (5 bases). The CDR3 is 13 residues long. V dropped 2 bases and J dropped 10 bases, with 13 bases sitting between them. Germline V lookup: CDR1 SGHRS, CDR2 YFSETQ. The CDR3: CASSFSEGGEQFF. The CDR3 DNA is TGCGCCAGCAGCTTCTCCGAAGGAGGCGAGCAGTTCTTC.

This clonotype was observed a single time. V usage is TRBV4-2 and J usage is TRBJ1-2, with unresolved D. V was clipped by 4 bases and J by 2 bases, with 14 bases between them. The germline V gene encodes CDR1 LGHNA and CDR2 YNFKEQ. The CDR3 has 15 residues. This CDR3 reads CASSPGPGRNYGYTF. In nucleotides, the CDR3 is TGTGCCAGCAGCCCCGGACCGGGGAGGAACTATGGCTACACCTTC.

This chain connects TRBV4-2 to TRBJ2-7; the D gene is possibly TRBD2 (7 bases). The germline gives CDR1 LGHNA, CDR2 YNFKEQ. The CDR3 has 16 residues. V was pared by 4 bases and J by 5 bases, with 21 bases between. The CDR3 nucleotides read TGTGCCAGCAGCCTTTCGACAGGACTAGGCGGGGACGAGCAGTACTTC. It specifies CASSLSTGLGGDEQYF.

This clonotype turned up a few times. The chain uses TRBV5-1 and TRBJ1-2; D not resolved. The CDR3 spans 15 residues. From germline, CDR1 is SGHRS and CDR2 YFSETQ. V lost 0 bases and J lost 6, with 15 bases in between. The CDR3 bases are TGCGCCAGCAGCTTGGGGTCCGGCGGGTCCAATGGCTACACCTTC. This sequence encodes CASSLGSGGSNGYTF.

The V gene is TRBV7-9, the J gene TRBJ2-3; D might be TRBD2 (5 bases). Germline V gene data show CDR1 as SEHNR and CDR2 as FQNEAQ (reference sequence). With 3 bases removed from V and 3 bases from J, the gap between germline ends came to 13 bases. The CDR3 length is 15 residues. The CDR3 sequence is CASSFTVAFTDTQYF. Here the CDR3 DNA reads TGTGCCAGCAGCTTCACGGTAGCGTTTACAGATACGCAGTATTTT.

This clonotype was found a few times. The gene calls are TRBV24-1 and TRBJ1-1; 7 positions agree with TRBD1. Germline V gene data show CDR1 as KGHDR and CDR2 as SFDVKD. The CDR3 consists of 12 residues. The CDR3 loop is CAPATGSPEAFF. CDR3 sequence (DNA): TGTGCACCAGCGACAGGGAGTCCTGAAGCTTTCTTT.

This clonotype showed up just a few times. This chain connects TRBV9 to TRBJ2-1; the match to TRBD2 covers 11 bases. CDR1 is SGDLS, CDR2 YYNGEE, per germline. This CDR3 contains 16 residues. Trimming at V came to 4 bases and at J to 9 bases, leaving 12 bases not matched to a gene. The CDR3 spells CASSPGTSGAEGEQFF. The CDR3, as DNA: TGTGCCAGCAGCCCCGGGACTAGCGGAGCGGAGGGTGAGCAGTTCTTC.

The rearrangement uses TRBV4-3 and TRBJ1-1; no definite D call. This CDR3 has 13 residues. Per the germline V gene, CDR1 is LGHNA and CDR2 is YSLEER. The V gene lost 0 bases and the J gene lost 11 bases, with 13 bases spanning the gap. The CDR3 region has the DNA TGCGCCAGCAGCCAAGATCGGGTGATTGAGGCTTTCTTT. Amino acids: CASSQDRVIEAFF.

CDR3 nucleotides: TGTGCCAGCAGTTCCTCCACTACTCAGGGGGCGCTGGCTGAAAAACTGTTTTTT. It encodes CASSSSTTQGALAEKLFF. The rearrangement links TRBV28 to TRBJ1-4; 8 bases match TRBD1. Germline CDR1 reads MDHEN; CDR2 reads SYDVKM. The J segment lost 7 bases and the V segment lost 4 bases, leaving 17 bases of the junction unmatched. The length of the CDR3 is 18 residues.

This clonotype was counted many times. The genes are TRBV12-3 or TRBV12-4 and TRBJ1-6; D not certain. V lost 3 bases and J 8 bases, leaving 11 bases between the germline ends. This CDR3 region has 14 residues. The CDR3 is CASSFTQADSPLHF. The CDR3 nucleotides read TGTGCCAGCAGTTTTACGCAGGCTGATTCACCCCTCCACTTT.

This chain joins TRBV6-1 and TRBJ2-1, with D tentatively TRBD2 (6 bases). Germline assignment: CDR1 MNHNS and CDR2 SASEGT. Trimming left V 3 bases short and J 1 base short, with 13 bases between. This CDR3 is 16 amino acids long. CDR3 loop: CASSDGLILSYNEQFF. CDR3 nucleotides: TGTGCCAGCAGTGACGGACTAATCCTTTCCTACAATGAGCAGTTCTTC.

This rearrangement joins TRBV6-2 or TRBV6-3 to TRBJ2-7, with D unclear. This CDR3 region has 14 residues. Looked up from germline, CDR1 is MNHEY and CDR2 is SVGEGT. With 3 bases removed from V and 4 bases from J, the gap between germline ends came to 13 bases. The CDR3 nucleotides are TGTGCCAGCAGTTATCGAAGGGTCGGGTACGAGCAGTACTTC. Translated: CASSYRRVGYEQYF.

The gene calls are TRBV12-3 or TRBV12-4 and TRBJ1-1, with 7 bases identical to TRBD1. Trimming took 2 bases from V and 4 from J; bases not matched to a gene: 10. This CDR3 spans 16 amino acids. The CDR3 reads CASSLRGVQGVTEAFF. As DNA, the CDR3 is TGTGCCAGCAGTTTAAGGGGGGTTCAGGGGGTCACTGAAGCTTTCTTT.

This rearrangement joins TRBV20-1 to TRBJ1-1; D remains unclear. CDR1 is DFQATT and CDR2 is SNEGSKA in the germline V gene (reference sequence). This CDR3 is built from 13 residues. Trimming left V 3 bases short and J 2 bases short, with 10 bases between. CDR3 sequence reads: CSASGRQNTEAFF. The CDR3 DNA sequence: TGCAGTGCTAGTGGCAGACAAAACACTGAAGCTTTCTTT.

In this sample, this clonotype turned up a few times. This sequence joins TRBV7-9 and TRBJ1-2, with 11 nucleotides matching TRBD1. V lost 5 bases and J lost 4; bases outside the gene matches: 9. There are 16 residues in the CDR3. CDR1 is SEHNR, CDR2 FQNEAQ, per germline (reference sequence). The CDR3 sequence is CASSDNQGQGAYGYTF. DNA of the CDR3: TGTGCCAGCAGCGACAACCAAGGACAGGGGGCCTATGGCTACACCTTC.